This T cell receptor beta chain was recorded in a study of radiation and T cells in renal cell carcinoma (dated by TCRdb to about 2020). A note on the overall study: TCR beta sequencing covered around 50 samples in total, comprising around 25 tumors and 27 peripheral blood samples. The last blood draw occurred 4 weeks after radiation, at the same time as nephrectomy. A total of 4 million to 5 million unique CDR3 nucleotide sequences, encoding more than 2 million unique CDR3 amino acid sequences, were found across all 50 or so samples. Here is what the overall study found, with its caveats: With a single-armed trial design, the study had no way to address how radiation dose or scheduling affects the TCR repertoire. In blood, the top tumor clonotypes increased from baseline to 2 weeks after radiation and then shrank by 4 weeks, which suggests a temporary expansion of tumor-resident clones. Dynamics of the blood repertoire were not tracked past 4 weeks after treatment. No pretreatment tumor biopsies were available, so the baseline intratumoral presence of clonotypes could not be determined.

On this clone: This receptor's antigen is unknown. Base qualities are not provided; no much larger clone lies one nucleotide away.

The germline V gene yields SGDLS for CDR1 and YYNGEE for CDR2. Counted from cysteine to phenylalanine, this CDR3 has 12 amino acids. The only DNA kept is the CDR3, 36 bases in frame from the first base. V sheds 0 bases and J sheds 9 bases, leaving 7 bases between their ends. TCR beta libraries were generated from genomic DNA with the immunoSEQ kit, following the manufacturer's recommendations. To prepare libraries, a first multiplex PCR with proprietary primers was run, followed by a second PCR that added unique barcodes, and a bead cleanup was done after each round. A positive control reaction and a negative control reaction, both provided in the kit, were run with every batch of samples. The final libraries were assessed on an Agilent 4200 TapeStation D1000 ScreenTape, pooled by volume, and quantified by qPCR. An Illumina NextSeq500 fitted with a MidOutput 150-cycle cartridge performed the sequencing, running 156 Read1 cycles and 15 Index1 cycles with the kit's custom primers. The pooled library was loaded at about 0.93 pM with about 18% PhiX control spiked in. The paper's data handling went like this. Vendor-processed data were analyzed in R, with a clonotype defined as all T cells sharing the same CDR3 nucleotide sequence. For clone abundance analyses, frequencies were normalized to the 10,000 most abundant clones per sample. Before analysis, public T cell clones were removed, and these numbered fewer than six per sample on average. Tumor-enriched clonotypes and baseline blood-enriched clonotypes were defined as those with an abundance difference of at least 32-fold between compartments. A beta-binomial differential abundance model was applied to find clonotypes that expanded or contracted between blood time points. The Baroni-Urbani and Buser coefficient was used to measure tumor-blood repertoire similarity, and groups were compared with two-tailed Wilcoxon tests in R. Drawn from immuneACCESS, this table holds only the in-frame rearrangements with V and J called that TCRdb kept. Clones are partly lost; checked studies trace under half to an unresolved V gene and leave the rest unexplained. Clonal size and the V and J genes are those of that table, whereas D and trimming came from the DNA. This sample lists fewer than 200,000 clones; roughly nine tenths were detected once. About 11% of the sample goes to the ten largest clones.

Read against the paper, the sample's time point label means: blood 4 weeks post-SBRT, at nephrectomy. The treatment or condition label of this sample denotes: 15 Gy SBRT to primary tumor, nephrectomy 4 weeks later. The samples were drawn from a clinical trial, where primary renal cell carcinomas were treated with 15 Gy of stereotactic body radiation therapy and then removed by nephrectomy 4 weeks afterward. To follow tumor-enriched clonotypes, serial peripheral blood was collected from radiation-treated patients at baseline and at 2 weeks and 4 weeks after SBRT. Renal cell carcinoma with clear cell pathology was present in all patients. The QIAamp DNA Blood Mini Kit (Qiagen) was used to prepare genomic DNA for TCR sequencing. The analyses included only samples that passed all quality control checks.

The chain joins TRBV9 to TRBJ2-1, with the D gene not clear enough to name. The sequenced sample was blood, obtained from a patient whose treatment included radiotherapy and nephrectomy. The source is a woman between 50 and 59 years old with renal cell carcinoma. The CDR3 in this case is CASSVGPGEQFF. The sequenced DNA is TGTGCCAGCAGCGTAGGGCCGGGTGAGCAGTTCTTC. Reference TRBV9 and TRBJ2-1 genes cover what lies past the CDR3, so the full variable domain is DSGVTQTPKHLITATGQRVTLRCSPRSGDLSVYWYQQSLDQGLQFLIQYYNGEERAKGNILERFSAQQFPDLHSELNLSSLELGDSALYFCASSVGPGEQFFGPGTRLTVL.